Listed below are T cell receptor beta chains from one sample, sequenced in a study of vaccination effects on CD4 cells after COVID-19. These TCRs' antigens remain unknown. Assay: immunoSEQ multiplex PCR; the TCRdb copy retains only in-frame clones and omits some. In the table there are 32,000 or so clones, approximately 71% of which are singletons. Sequenced here: CD4+ T cells from PBMCs cultured without peptide, sampled before COVID-19 vaccination. Receptors were obtained from a human donor who received a COVID-19 vaccine. CDR3s leave out the opening cysteine and the closing phenylalanine or tryptophan.

TRBJ2-5 | TRBV5-4 | ASYIGGRVQETQY
TRBJ1-3 | TRBV6-2/TRBV6-3 | ASSSQGALGNTIY
TRBJ1-2 | TRBV7-9 | ASGVGGYGYT
TRBJ2-1 | TRBV7-9 | ASSLALAETNEQF
TRBJ2-3 | TRBV5-4 | ASSLGWLEKSTDTQY
TRBJ2-2 | TRBV5-4 | ATSDRLTGELF
TRBJ2-7 | TRBV27 | ASQKAGGYEQY
TRBJ1-4 | TRBV6-5 | ASSSGPWGDEKLF
TRBJ1-6 | TRBV9 | ASSTGQTNSPLH
TRBJ1-3 | TRBV19 | ASIEAGGTGNTIY
TRBJ1-5 | TRBV7-2 | ASSQGTVEPQH
TRBJ2-3 | TRBV4-1 | ASSQLPTGSRVGDTQY
TRBJ2-2 | TRBV29-1 | SARTGSTGELF
TRBJ2-5 | TRBV2 | ASSDVWAGGYQETQY
TRBJ2-4 | TRBV2 | ASSASSGGAGIQY
TRBJ2-7 | TRBV7-9 | ASSLAGDRTYEQY